The clone carrying this T cell receptor beta chain was seen a few times. What it recognizes is unknown. The data originate from a study of blood T cells in healthy people across ages. Study-level background: Using template switching, researchers captured about one barcoded beta molecule for each two T cells.

Study-wide results and caveats: Per million T cells, the diversity of TCR beta decreased roughly linearly as age advanced.

Combining a sample-barcoded 5' primer with a J-beta primer mix, a second PCR ran for roughly 7 to 12 cycles. Tags on each cDNA molecule came from a template-switch adaptor with 12 random nucleotides. TCRdb recomputed calls from the 5' RACE reads with MiXCR, one row per CDR3 protein. The sample holds over 1.5 million distinct CDR3 sequences, roughly 49% seen once. This CDR3 is built from 15 residues. The V and J ends lost 4 bases and 8 bases, in that order; junction bases with no gene match: 9. Germline V gene sequence: CDR1 SGHKS, CDR2 YYEKEE (reference sequence). Material: blood. The J gene is TRBJ1-2, the V gene TRBV5-5; 12 positions agree with TRBD1. The sequence came from a woman in her thirties or forties in good health. The CDR3 is CASSPEGQGALGYTF. Here the CDR3 DNA reads TGTGCCAGCAGCCCGGAGGGACAGGGGGCTCTGGGCTACACCTTC.